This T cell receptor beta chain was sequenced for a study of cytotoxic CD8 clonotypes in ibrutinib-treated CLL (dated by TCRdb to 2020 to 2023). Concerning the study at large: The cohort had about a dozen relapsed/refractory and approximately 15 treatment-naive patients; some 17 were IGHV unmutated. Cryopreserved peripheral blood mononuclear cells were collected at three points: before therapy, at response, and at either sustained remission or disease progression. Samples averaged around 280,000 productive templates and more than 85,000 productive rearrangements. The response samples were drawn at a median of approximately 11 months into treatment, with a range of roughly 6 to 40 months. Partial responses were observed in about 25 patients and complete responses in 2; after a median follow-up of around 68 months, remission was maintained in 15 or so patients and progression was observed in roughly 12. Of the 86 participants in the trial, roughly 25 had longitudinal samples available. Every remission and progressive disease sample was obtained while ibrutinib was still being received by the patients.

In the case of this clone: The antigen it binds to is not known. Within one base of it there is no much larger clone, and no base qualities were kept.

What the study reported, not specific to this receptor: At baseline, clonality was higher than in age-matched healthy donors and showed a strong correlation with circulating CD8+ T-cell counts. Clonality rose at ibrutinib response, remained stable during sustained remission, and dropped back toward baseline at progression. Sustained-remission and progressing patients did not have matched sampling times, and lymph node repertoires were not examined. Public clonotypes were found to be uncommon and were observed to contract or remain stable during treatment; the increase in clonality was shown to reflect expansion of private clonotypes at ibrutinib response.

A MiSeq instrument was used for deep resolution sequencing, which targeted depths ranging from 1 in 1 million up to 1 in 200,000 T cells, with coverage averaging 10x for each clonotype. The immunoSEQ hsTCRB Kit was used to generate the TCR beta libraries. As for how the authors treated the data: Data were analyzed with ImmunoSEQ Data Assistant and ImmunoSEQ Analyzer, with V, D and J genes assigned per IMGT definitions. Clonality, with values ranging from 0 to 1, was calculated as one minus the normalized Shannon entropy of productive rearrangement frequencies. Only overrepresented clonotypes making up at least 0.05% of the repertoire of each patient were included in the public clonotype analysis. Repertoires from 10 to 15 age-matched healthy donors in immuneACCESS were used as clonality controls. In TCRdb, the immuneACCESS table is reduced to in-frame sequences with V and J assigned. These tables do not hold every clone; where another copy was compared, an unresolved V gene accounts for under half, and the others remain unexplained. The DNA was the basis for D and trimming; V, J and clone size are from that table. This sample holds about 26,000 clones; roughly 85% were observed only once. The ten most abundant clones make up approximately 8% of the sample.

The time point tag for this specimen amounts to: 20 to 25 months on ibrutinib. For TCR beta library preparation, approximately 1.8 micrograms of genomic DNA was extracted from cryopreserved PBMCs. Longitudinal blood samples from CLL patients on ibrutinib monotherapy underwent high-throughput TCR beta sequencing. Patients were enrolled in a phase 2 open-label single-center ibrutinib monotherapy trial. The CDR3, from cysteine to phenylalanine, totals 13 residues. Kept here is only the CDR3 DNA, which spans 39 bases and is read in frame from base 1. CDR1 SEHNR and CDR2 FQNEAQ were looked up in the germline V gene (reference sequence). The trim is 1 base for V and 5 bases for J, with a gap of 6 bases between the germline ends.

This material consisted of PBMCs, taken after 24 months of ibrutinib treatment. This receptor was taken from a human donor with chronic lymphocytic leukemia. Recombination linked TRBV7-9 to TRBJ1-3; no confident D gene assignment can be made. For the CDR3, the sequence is CASSLEQRNTIYF. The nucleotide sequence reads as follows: TGTGCCAGCAGCTTAGAACAGCGAAACACCATATATTTT.